This T cell receptor beta chain was recorded in a study of shared clonotypes between healthy human individuals. The table came from immunoSEQ multiplex PCR; TCRdb's copy has only in-frame clones and leaves some out. The sample consists of some 530,000 clones, 81% of them appearing once. The ends lost 6 bases at V and 3 bases at J; junction bases unmatched: 9. The CDR3 spans 14 residues. The germline V gene has CDR1 SQVTM and CDR2 ANQGSEA. As to this clone: This specimen includes other DNA sequences encoding the same CDR3.

The chain links TRBV29-1 to TRBJ2-3; 7 bases map to TRBD1. This sequence was found in a woman in her forties in good health. Some clones in this sample may be carry-over from other donors' samples. The sample comprised PBMCs. CDR3 region: CSVPDRVGTDTQYF. For the CDR3, the DNA is TGCAGCGTGCCCGACAGGGTTGGGACAGATACGCAGTATTTT.